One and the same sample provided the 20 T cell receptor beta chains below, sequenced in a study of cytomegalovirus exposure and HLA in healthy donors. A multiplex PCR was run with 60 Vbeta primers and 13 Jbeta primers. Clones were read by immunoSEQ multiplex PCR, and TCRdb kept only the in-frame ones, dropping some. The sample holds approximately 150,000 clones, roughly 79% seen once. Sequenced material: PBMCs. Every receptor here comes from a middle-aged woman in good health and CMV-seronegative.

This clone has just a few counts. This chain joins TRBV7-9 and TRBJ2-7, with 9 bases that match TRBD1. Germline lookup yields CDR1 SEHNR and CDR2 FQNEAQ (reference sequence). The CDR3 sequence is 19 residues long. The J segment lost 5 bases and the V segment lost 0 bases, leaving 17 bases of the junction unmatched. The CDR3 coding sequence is TGTGCCAGCAGCTTAGCCGCAGTTAAATCCGGGACAGGGACTCACGAGCAGTACTTC. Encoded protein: CASSLAAVKSGTGTHEQYF. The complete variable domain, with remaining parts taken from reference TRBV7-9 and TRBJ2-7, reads DTGVSQNPRHKITKRGQNVTFRCDPISEHNRLYWYRQTLGQGPEFLTYFQNEAQLEKSRLLSDRFSAERPKGSFSTLEIQRTEQGDSAMYLCASSLAAVKSGTGTHEQYFGPGTRLTVT.

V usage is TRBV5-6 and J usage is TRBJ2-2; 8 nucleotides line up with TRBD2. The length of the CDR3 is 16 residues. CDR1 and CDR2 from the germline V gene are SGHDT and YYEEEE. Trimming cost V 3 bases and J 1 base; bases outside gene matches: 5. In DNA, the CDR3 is TGTGCCAGCAGCTCTTTCGCGGGAGGGAACACCGGGGAGCTGTTTTTT. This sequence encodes CASSSFAGGNTGELFF.

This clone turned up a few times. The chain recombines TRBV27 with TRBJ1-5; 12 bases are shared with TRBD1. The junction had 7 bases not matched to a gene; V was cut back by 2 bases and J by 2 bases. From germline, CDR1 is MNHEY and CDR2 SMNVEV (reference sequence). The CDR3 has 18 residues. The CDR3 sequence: CASSLGTGGPNGNQPQHF. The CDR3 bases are TGTGCCAGCAGTTTAGGGACAGGGGGCCCTAACGGCAATCAGCCCCAGCATTTT.

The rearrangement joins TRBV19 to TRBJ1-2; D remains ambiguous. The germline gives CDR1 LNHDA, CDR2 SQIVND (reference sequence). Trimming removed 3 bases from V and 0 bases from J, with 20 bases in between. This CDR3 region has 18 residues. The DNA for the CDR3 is TGTGCCAGTAGTATTTACGAGGTAGCTCAGTGGACTAACTATGGCTACACCTTC. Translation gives CASSIYEVAQWTNYGYTF.

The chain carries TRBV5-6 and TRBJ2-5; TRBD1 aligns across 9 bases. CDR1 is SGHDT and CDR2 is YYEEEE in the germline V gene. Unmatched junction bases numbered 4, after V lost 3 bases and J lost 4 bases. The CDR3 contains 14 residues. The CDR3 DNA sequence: TGTGCCAGCAGCTATCCGGGACAGGGAGAGACCCAGTACTTC. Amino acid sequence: CASSYPGQGETQYF.

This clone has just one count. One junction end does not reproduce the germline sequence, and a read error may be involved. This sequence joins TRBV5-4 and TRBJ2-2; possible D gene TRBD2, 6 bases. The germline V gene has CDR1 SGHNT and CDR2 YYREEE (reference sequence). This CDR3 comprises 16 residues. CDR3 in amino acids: CASSLYGGSGPGELLF. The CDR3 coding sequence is TGTGCCAGCAGCTTGTACGGGGGTTCGGGTCCCGGGGAGCTGCTTTTT. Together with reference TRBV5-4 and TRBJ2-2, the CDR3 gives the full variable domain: ETGVTQSPTHLIKTRGQQVTLRCSSQSGHNTVSWYQQALGQGPQFIFQYYREEENGRGNFPPRFSGLQFPNYSSELNVNALELDDSALYLCASSLYGGSGPGELLFGEGSRLTVL.

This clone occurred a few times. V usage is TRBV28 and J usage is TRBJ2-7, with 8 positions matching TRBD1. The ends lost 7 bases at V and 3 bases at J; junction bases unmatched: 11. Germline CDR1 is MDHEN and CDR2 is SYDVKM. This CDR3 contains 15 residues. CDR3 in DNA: TGTGCCAGCATTCAAGGCAGGGGGCAATTCTACGAGCAGTACTTC. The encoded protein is CASIQGRGQFYEQYF.

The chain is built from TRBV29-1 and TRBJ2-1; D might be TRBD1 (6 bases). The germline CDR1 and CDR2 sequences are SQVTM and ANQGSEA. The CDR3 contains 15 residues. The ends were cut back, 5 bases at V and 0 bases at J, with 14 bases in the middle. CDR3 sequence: CSVSGDRDSYNEQFF. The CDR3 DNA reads TGCAGCGTTTCAGGGGATAGGGACTCCTACAATGAGCAGTTCTTC.

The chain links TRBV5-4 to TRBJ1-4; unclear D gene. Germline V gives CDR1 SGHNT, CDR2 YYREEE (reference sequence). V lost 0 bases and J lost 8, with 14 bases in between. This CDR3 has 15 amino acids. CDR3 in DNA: TGTGCCAGCAGCTTGGGGGCGGAGGGTCTGGAAAAACTGTTTTTT. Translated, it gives CASSLGAEGLEKLFF.

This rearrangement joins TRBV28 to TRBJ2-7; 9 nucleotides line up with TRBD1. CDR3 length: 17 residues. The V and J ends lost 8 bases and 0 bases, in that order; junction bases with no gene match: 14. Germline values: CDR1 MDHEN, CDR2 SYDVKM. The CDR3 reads CASWDRAPVKSSYEQYF. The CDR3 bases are TGTGCCAGCTGGGACAGGGCACCTGTGAAAAGCTCCTACGAGCAGTACTTC.

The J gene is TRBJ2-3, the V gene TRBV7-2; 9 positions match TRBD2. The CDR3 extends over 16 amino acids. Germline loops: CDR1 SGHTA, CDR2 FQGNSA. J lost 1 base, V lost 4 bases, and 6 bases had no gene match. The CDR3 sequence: CASSSNSGSRTDTQYF. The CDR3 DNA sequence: TGTGCCAGCAGCTCGAATAGCGGGAGCCGCACAGATACGCAGTATTTT.

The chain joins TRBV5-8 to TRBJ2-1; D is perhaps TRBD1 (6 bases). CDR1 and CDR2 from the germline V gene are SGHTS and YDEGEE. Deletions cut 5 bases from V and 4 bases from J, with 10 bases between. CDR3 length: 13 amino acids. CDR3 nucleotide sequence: TGTGCCAGCAGTGTCGGACAGTACAATGAGCAGTTCTTC. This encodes CASSVGQYNEQFF. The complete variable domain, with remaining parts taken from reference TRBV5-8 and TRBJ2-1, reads EAGVTQSPTHLIKTRGQQATLRCSPISGHTSVYWYQQALGLGLQFLLWYDEGEERNRGNFPPRFSGRQFPNYSSELNVNALELEDSALYLCASSVGQYNEQFFGPGTRLTVL.

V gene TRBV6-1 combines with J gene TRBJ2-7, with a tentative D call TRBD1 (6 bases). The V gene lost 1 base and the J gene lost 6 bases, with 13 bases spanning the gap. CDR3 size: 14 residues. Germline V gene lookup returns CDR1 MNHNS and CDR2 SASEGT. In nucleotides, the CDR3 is TGTGCCAGCAGTGAAGGCAGGGGTTTGGTCGAGCAGTACTTC. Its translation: CASSEGRGLVEQYF.

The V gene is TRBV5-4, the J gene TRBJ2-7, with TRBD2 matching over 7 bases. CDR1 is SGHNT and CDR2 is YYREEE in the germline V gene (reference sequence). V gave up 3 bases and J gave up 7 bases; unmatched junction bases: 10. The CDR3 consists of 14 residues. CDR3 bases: TGTGCCAGCAGCTGGGAGCGGGATCCACGGGAGCAGTACTTC. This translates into CASSWERDPREQYF. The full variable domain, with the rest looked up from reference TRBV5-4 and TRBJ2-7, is ETGVTQSPTHLIKTRGQQVTLRCSSQSGHNTVSWYQQALGQGPQFIFQYYREEENGRGNFPPRFSGLQFPNYSSELNVNALELDDSALYLCASSWERDPREQYFGPGTRLTVT.

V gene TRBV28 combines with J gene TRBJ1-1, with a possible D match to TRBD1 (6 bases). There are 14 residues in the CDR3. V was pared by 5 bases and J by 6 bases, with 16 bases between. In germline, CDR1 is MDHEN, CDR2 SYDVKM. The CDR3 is CASSLGTYAAEAFF. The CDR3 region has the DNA TGTGCCAGCAGTCTTGGGACATATGCCGCTGAAGCTTTCTTT.

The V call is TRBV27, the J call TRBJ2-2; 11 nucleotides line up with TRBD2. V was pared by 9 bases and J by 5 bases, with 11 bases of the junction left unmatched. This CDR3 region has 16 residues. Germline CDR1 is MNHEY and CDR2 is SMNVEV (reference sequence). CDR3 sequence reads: CASKQKRLAGTGELFF. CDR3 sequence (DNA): TGTGCCAGTAAGCAAAAAAGACTAGCGGGGACCGGGGAGCTGTTTTTT.

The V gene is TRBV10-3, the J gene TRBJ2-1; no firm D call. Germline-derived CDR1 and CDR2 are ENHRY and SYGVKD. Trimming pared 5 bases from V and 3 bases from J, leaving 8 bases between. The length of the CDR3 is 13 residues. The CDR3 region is CAISQTNYNEQFF. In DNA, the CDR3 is TGTGCCATCAGTCAGACAAACTACAATGAGCAGTTCTTC.

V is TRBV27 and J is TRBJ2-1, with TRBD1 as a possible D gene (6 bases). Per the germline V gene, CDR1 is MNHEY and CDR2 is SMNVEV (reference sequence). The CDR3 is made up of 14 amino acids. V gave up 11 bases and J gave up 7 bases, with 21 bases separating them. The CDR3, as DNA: TGTGCCGCGCACGGCAGGGGAGTGAGGAATGAGCAGTTCTTC. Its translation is CAAHGRGVRNEQFF.

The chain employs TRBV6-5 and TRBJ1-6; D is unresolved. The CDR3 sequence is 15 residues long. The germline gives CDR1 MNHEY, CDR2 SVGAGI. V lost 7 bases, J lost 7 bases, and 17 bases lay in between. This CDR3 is CASTRTGNTNSPLHF. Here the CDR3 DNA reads TGTGCCAGCACTAGGACCGGGAATACCAATTCACCCCTCCACTTT.

CDR3 in DNA: TGTGCCAGCAGGGACGGCCGGGGAGGCTACACCTTC. Translation: CASRDGRGGYTF. The chain has TRBV9 and TRBJ1-2, with no clear D. Germline loops: CDR1 SGDLS, CDR2 YYNGEE. The CDR3 extends over 12 amino acids. V was pared by 5 bases and J by 8 bases, with 13 bases between.